These T cell receptor beta chains were read from a single sample in a study of T cells in Graves' hyperthyroidism and ophthalmopathy. TCRdb independently ran MiXCR on the multiplex PCR reads; one entry per CDR3 protein. The sample carries almost 600,000 distinct CDR3 sequences, approximately 15% recorded once. What was sequenced was blood. The origin of the receptors is a woman aged 25 to 39 with Graves' hyperthyroidism that later progressed to Graves' ophthalmopathy. The CDR3 runs from the conserved cysteine through the conserved F or W. A D gene is named only where the DNA matches it firmly. Clone size is not always given. Where it is, it says once, few, many or a class for expanded clones.

J: TRBJ2-7
V: TRBV27
size: many
D: .
CDR3: CASRDGFSEQYF
DNA: TGTGCCAGCAGAGACGGTTTCTCCGAGCAGTACTTC

J: TRBJ2-1
V: TRBV29-1
size: .
D: TRBD2
CDR3: CSVMGLAGPPFNEQFF
DNA: TGCAGCGTTATGGGACTAGCGGGGCCCCCTTTCAATGAGCAGTTCTTC

J: TRBJ1-4
V: TRBV7-9
size: .
D: .
CDR3: CASSSADHDEKLFF
DNA: TGTGCCAGCAGCTCCGCCGACCACGACGAAAAACTGTTTTTT

J: TRBJ2-3
V: TRBV5-1
size: .
D: .
CDR3: CASSLALEDTQYF
DNA: TGCGCCAGCAGCTTGGCATTGGAGGATACGCAGTATTTT

J: TRBJ2-7
V: TRBV27
size: many
D: .
CDR3: CASSLSTTGYEQYF
DNA: TGTGCCAGCAGTTTAAGTACAACGGGCTACGAGCAGTACTTC

J: TRBJ2-7
V: TRBV9
size: .
D: TRBD1
CDR3: CASSVGGGGYEQYF
DNA: TGTGCCAGCAGCGTAGGAGGGGGCGGCTACGAGCAGTACTTC

J: TRBJ2-7
V: TRBV28
size: many
D: TRBD2
CDR3: CASSQRGTSSSYEQYF
DNA: TGTGCCAGCAGCCAACGAGGGACTAGTTCCAGCTACGAGCAGTACTTC

J: TRBJ2-5
V: TRBV24-1
size: many
D: .
CDR3: CATSDLSDYKETQYF
DNA: TGTGCCACCAGTGATTTGAGCGACTACAAAGAGACCCAGTACTTC

J: TRBJ2-7
V: TRBV19
size: few
D: .
CDR3: CASSMTASSYEQYF
DNA: TGTGCCAGTAGTATGACTGCTTCCTCCTACGAGCAGTACTTC

J: TRBJ1-6
V: TRBV29-1
size: few
D: .
CDR3: CSVGQALKNPPLHF
DNA: TGCAGCGTTGGGCAGGCGCTGAAGAATCCACCCCTCCACTTT

J: TRBJ2-7
V: TRBV24-1
size: many
D: .
CDR3: CATSDPGHYEQYF
DNA: TGTGCCACCAGTGACCCGGGACACTACGAGCAGTACTTC

J: TRBJ2-7
V: TRBV6-5
size: .
D: TRBD1
CDR3: CASSYSIRDSPYEQYF
DNA: TGTGCCAGCAGTTACTCAATCCGGGACAGCCCCTACGAGCAGTACTTC

J: TRBJ1-1
V: TRBV19
size: .
D: .
CDR3: CASSERGRGNPEAFF
DNA: TGTGCCAGTAGTGAGAGAGGAAGGGGTAACCCTGAAGCTTTCTTT

J: TRBJ1-3
V: TRBV25-1
size: few
D: .
CDR3: CASRAGRGGNTIYF
DNA: TGTGCCAGCAGGGCGGGCAGAGGAGGAAACACCATATATTTT

J: TRBJ1-2
V: TRBV19
size: few
D: .
CDR3: CASSRTEYGYTF
DNA: TGTGCCAGTAGCCGGACCGAGTATGGCTACACCTTC

J: TRBJ2-3
V: TRBV19
size: .
D: .
CDR3: CASNIGTGGTDTQYF
DNA: TGTGCCAGTAACATCGGGACTGGCGGCACAGATACGCAGTATTTT

J: TRBJ2-5
V: TRBV5-5
size: many
D: TRBD1
CDR3: CASSWGTGGWGTQETQYF
DNA: TGTGCCAGCAGCTGGGGGACAGGGGGCTGGGGGACCCAAGAGACCCAGTACTTC

J: TRBJ2-7
V: TRBV7-9
size: many
D: .
CDR3: CASSLRSWDPGDEQYF
DNA: TGTGCCAGCAGTTTGAGATCATGGGACCCTGGAGACGAGCAGTACTTC

J: TRBJ2-5
V: TRBV2
size: many
D: TRBD1
CDR3: CASSGDRGPQETQYF
DNA: TGTGCCAGCAGTGGGGACAGGGGGCCCCAAGAGACCCAGTACTTC

J: TRBJ2-7
V: TRBV6-2/TRBV6-3
size: many
D: TRBD1
CDR3: CASSYLLTGGVYEQYF
DNA: TGTGCCAGCAGTTATCTCCTTACAGGGGGTGTCTACGAGCAGTACTTC

J: TRBJ2-1
V: TRBV4-2
size: .
D: TRBD2
CDR3: CASSPFSGGLAGYNEQFF
DNA: TGTGCCAGCAGCCCTTTCTCTGGGGGACTAGCGGGCTACAATGAGCAGTTCTTC

J: TRBJ2-3
V: TRBV7-3
size: many
D: TRBD2
CDR3: CASSPPLGSGSSDTQYF
DNA: TGTGCCAGCAGCCCACCGTTGGGTAGCGGGAGTTCAGATACGCAGTATTTT

J: TRBJ1-1
V: TRBV6-1
size: many
D: .
CDR3: CASSPPRVQATEAFF
DNA: TGTGCCAGCAGTCCCCCGAGAGTCCAGGCCACTGAAGCTTTCTTT

J: TRBJ2-2
V: TRBV20-1
size: many
D: TRBD2
CDR3: CSASGTSANTGELFF
DNA: TGCAGTGCCTCCGGGACTAGCGCCAACACCGGGGAGCTGTTTTTT

J: TRBJ1-1
V: TRBV5-1
size: few
D: .
CDR3: CASSSGRGENTEAFF
DNA: TGCGCCAGCAGCTCGGGGCGGGGAGAGAACACTGAAGCTTTCTTT

J: TRBJ1-1
V: TRBV5-5
size: many
D: .
CDR3: CASSLGQRSYTTEAFF
DNA: TGTGCCAGCAGCTTAGGACAGAGGTCCTACACTACTGAAGCTTTCTTT

J: TRBJ2-1
V: TRBV10-2
size: many
D: .
CDR3: CASREGRVSYNEQFF
DNA: TGCGCCAGCAGGGAGGGGCGGGTTTCCTACAATGAGCAGTTCTTC

J: TRBJ2-5
V: TRBV24-1
size: many
D: .
CDR3: CATSERGQETQYF
DNA: TGTGCCACCAGTGAGCGGGGACAAGAGACCCAGTACTTC

J: TRBJ1-6
V: TRBV2
size: many
D: TRBD1
CDR3: CASIPPGTGNSPLHF
DNA: TGTGCCAGCATTCCTCCCGGGACAGGGAATTCACCCCTCCACTTT

J: TRBJ1-2
V: TRBV7-9
size: .
D: .
CDR3: CASSFDILNYGYTF
DNA: TGTGCCAGCAGCTTCGATATTCTTAACTATGGCTACACCTTC

J: TRBJ1-4
V: TRBV10-3
size: many
D: .
CDR3: CAISVQEPTATNEKLFF
DNA: TGTGCCATCAGTGTCCAAGAACCCACAGCAACTAATGAAAAACTGTTTTTT

J: TRBJ1-3
V: TRBV28
size: .
D: TRBD1
CDR3: CASTSSGQGENTIYF
DNA: TGTGCCAGCACCTCCTCGGGACAGGGTGAAAACACCATATATTTT

J: TRBJ2-3
V: TRBV10-3
size: .
D: TRBD1
CDR3: CAISYSGTGGSDTQYF
DNA: TGTGCCATCAGTTATTCCGGGACAGGGGGCTCAGATACGCAGTATTTT

J: TRBJ2-3
V: TRBV10-1
size: .
D: TRBD2
CDR3: CASSESGLAATDTQYF
DNA: TGCGCCAGCAGTGAGTCCGGACTAGCGGCCACAGATACGCAGTATTTT

J: TRBJ2-1
V: TRBV9
size: many
D: .
CDR3: CASSVWDGDNEQFF
DNA: TGTGCCAGCAGCGTATGGGACGGAGACAATGAGCAGTTCTTC

J: TRBJ2-5
V: TRBV3-1
size: few
D: TRBD2
CDR3: CASSQELAGGDQETQYF
DNA: TGTGCCAGCAGCCAAGAACTAGCGGGAGGGGACCAAGAGACCCAGTACTTC

J: TRBJ1-2
V: TRBV4-3
size: once
D: .
CDR3: CASSQDLGYLGYTF
DNA: TGCGCCAGCAGCCAAGATCTGGGATACCTAGGCTACACCTTC

J: TRBJ1-2
V: TRBV29-1
size: .
D: .
CDR3: CSVEFLEMTAYGYTF
DNA: TGCAGCGTTGAATTTCTTGAAATGACGGCCTATGGCTACACCTTC

J: TRBJ1-1
V: TRBV12-3/TRBV12-4
size: many
D: .
CDR3: CASSLTDIGAFF
DNA: TGTGCCAGCAGTTTAACCGATATTGGGGCTTTCTTT

J: TRBJ2-1
V: TRBV6-6
size: many
D: TRBD1
CDR3: CASSYSGQGYNEQFF
DNA: TGTGCCAGCAGTTATTCGGGACAGGGCTACAATGAGCAGTTCTTC

J: TRBJ1-5
V: TRBV27
size: many
D: .
CDR3: CASSYRPGHQPQHF
DNA: TGTGCCAGCAGTTACCGACCTGGGCATCAGCCCCAGCATTTT

J: TRBJ1-1
V: TRBV4-2
size: .
D: TRBD1
CDR3: CASSQDRGGDWDTEAFF
DNA: TGTGCCAGCAGCCAAGATAGAGGGGGCGATTGGGACACTGAAGCTTTCTTT